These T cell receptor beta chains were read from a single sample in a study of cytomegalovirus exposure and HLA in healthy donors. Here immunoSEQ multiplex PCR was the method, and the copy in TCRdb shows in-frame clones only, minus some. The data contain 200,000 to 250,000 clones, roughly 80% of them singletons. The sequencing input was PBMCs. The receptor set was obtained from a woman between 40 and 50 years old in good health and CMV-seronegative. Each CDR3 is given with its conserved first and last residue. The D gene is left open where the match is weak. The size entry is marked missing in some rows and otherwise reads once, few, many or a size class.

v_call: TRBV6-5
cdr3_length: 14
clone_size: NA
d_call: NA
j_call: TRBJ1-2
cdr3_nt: TGTGCCAGCAGCCAAAAAGGGGTGATTTATGGCTACACCTTC
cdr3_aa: CASSQKGVIYGYTF

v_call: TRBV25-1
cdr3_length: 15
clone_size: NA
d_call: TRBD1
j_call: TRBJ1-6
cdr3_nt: TGTGCCAGCAGTGAATGGGACAGGGGGAATTCACCCCTCCACTTT
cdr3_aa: CASSEWDRGNSPLHF

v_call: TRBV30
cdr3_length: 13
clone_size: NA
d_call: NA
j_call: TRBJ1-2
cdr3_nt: TGTGCCTGGAGTGTCCCAGGGCAGGCTGCGGTCACCTTC
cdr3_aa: CAWSVPGQAAVTF

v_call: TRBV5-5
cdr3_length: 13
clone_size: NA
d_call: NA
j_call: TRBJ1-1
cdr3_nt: TGTGCCAGCAGCGTACAGGAGGGTACTGAAGCTTTCTTT
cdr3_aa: CASSVQEGTEAFF

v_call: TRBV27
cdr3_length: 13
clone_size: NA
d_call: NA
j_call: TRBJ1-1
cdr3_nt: TGTGCCAGCAGGGGTACGGGGAACACTGAAGCTTTCTTT
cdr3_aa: CASRGTGNTEAFF

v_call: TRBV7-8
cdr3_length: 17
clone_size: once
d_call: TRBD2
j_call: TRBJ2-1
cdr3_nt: TGTGCCAGCAGACTCAAGCCGACTAGCGGGGCCTACAATGAGCAGTTCTTC
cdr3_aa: CASRLKPTSGAYNEQFF

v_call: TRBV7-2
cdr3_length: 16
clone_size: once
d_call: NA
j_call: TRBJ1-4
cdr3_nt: TGTGCCAGCAGCTTGGGAATGAGGGCATCTGTTGAAAAACTGTTTTTT
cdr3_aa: CASSLGMRASVEKLFF

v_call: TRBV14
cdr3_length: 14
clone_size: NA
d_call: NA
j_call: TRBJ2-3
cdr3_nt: TGTGCCAGCAGCCAAGGTCAAGAGTCAGATACGCAGTATTTT
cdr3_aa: CASSQGQESDTQYF

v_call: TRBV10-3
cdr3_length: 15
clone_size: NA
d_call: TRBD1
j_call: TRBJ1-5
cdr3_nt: TGTGCCATCAGTGGGACAGGGGTCGGTGGGCAGCCCCAGCATTTT
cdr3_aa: CAISGTGVGGQPQHF

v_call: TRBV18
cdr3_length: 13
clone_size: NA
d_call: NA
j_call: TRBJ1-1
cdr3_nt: TGTGCCAGCTCACCTGTGGCGAACACTGAAGCTTTCTTT
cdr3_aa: CASSPVANTEAFF

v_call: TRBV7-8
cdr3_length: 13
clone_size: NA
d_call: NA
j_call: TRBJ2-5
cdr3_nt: TGTGCCAGCAGCTTGTTGCAGGGCCAGACCCAGTACTTC
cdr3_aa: CASSLLQGQTQYF

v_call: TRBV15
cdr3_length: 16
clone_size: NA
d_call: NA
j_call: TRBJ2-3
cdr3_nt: TGTGCCACCCGGATAGGGCGGCAGGGCGGCACAGATACGCAGTATTTT
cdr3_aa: CATRIGRQGGTDTQYF

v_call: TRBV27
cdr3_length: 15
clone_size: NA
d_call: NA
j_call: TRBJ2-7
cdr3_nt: TGTGCCAGCAGATTCCGAAACTACGATTCCTACGAGCAGTACTTC
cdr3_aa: CASRFRNYDSYEQYF

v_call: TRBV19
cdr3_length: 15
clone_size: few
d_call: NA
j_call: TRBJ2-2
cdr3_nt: TGTGCCAGTAGTATAGTCTACTCCAACACCGGGGAGCTGTTTTTT
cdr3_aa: CASSIVYSNTGELFF

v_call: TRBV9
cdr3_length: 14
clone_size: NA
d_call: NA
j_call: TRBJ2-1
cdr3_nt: TGTGCCAGCAGCGTAGCGGGATCGGGCAATGAGCAGTTCTTC
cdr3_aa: CASSVAGSGNEQFF

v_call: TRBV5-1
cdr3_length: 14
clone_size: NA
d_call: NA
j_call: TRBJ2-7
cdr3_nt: TGCGCCAGCAGCTTGGGCGGTATACTCTACGAGCAGTACTTC
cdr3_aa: CASSLGGILYEQYF

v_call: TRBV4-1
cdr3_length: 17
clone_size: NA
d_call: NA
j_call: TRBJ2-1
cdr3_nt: TGCGCCAGCAGCCATCAAGAGGGCAGGGGTTCCTACAATGAGCAGTTCTTC
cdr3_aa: CASSHQEGRGSYNEQFF

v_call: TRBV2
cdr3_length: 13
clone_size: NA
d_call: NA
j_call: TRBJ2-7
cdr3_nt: TGTGCCAGCCAGATAGAAAAGAACTACGAGCAGTACTTC
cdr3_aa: CASQIEKNYEQYF

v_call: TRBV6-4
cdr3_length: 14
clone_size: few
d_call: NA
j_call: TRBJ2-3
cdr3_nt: TGTGCCAGCAGTGGGGGCGAAGATACAGATACGCAGTATTTT
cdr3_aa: CASSGGEDTDTQYF

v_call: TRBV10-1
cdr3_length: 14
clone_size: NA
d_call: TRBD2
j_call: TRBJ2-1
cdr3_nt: TGCGCCAGCAGTGATAGCGGGTCATACAATGAGCAGTTCTTC
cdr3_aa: CASSDSGSYNEQFF

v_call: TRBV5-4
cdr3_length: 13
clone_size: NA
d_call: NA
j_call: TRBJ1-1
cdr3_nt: TGTGCCAGCAGCCGCCAAAGGGGAACTGAAGCTTTCTTT
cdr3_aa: CASSRQRGTEAFF